The present entry profiles one T cell receptor beta chain with its context. This clonotype was seen only once. No cognate antigen has been identified for it. The record has no base qualities; no much larger clone is one base away. This entry is derived from a study of blood T cells in healthy people across ages (dated by TCRdb to between 2015 and 2017). With regard to the full study: Template switching captured roughly one uniquely barcoded TCR beta cDNA molecule per two T cells in model experiments. To track age-related changes in TCR beta repertoire diversity, the study relied on deep sequencing normalized with unique cDNA molecular identifiers. Donors were grouped into four age groups: young (average approximately 16 years), middle-aged (about 40), aged (roughly 67) and long-lived (about 90). Donors of different ages were randomly distributed across sequencing lanes to avoid experimental bias. The study analyzed two additional independent replicas of 1 million unique cDNA reads from the same blood draw for two donors, one aged 18 to 30 and one aged 80 or older. Broad study findings and their caveats: Compared with the aged group, more naive CD4+ T cells, fewer expanded clones and increased TCR diversity were shown by the long-lived group, suggesting age selection. Because profiling used bulk unsorted PBMCs, naive and antigen-experienced compartments could not be compared conclusively. A strong correlation was found between observed TCR beta diversity and the percentage of naive T cells measured by flow cytometry. Observed TCR beta diversity per million T cells fell roughly linearly with age, and a significant reduction was already apparent by age around 40. Donor CMV infection status was unknown, potentially confounding age-related changes in expanded clonotypes. Estimates of total diversity based on one million sequenced T cells were considered lower bounds and underestimates.

Receptors were amplified or captured by 5' RACE. A second PCR of roughly 7 to 11 cycles was run with a J-beta primer mix and a sample-barcoded 5' primer. A template-switch 5' adaptor carrying 12 random nucleotides introduced a unique molecular identifier onto each TCR beta cDNA molecule. At least 3 million CDR3-containing paired-end reads were obtained from each sample. First-strand cDNA synthesis was performed from all RNA using the Mint cDNA synthesis kit, with priming by a TRBC-specific oligonucleotide. Following uracil-DNA glycosylase treatment, all cDNA underwent a first 18-cycle PCR with the universal primers M1SS and BC2_uni_R. In the paper's pipeline: For normalization, 1 million high-quality reads, each with a distinct molecular identifier, were randomly selected from each sample. Instead of being binned into consensus sequences, reads with shared molecular identifiers were discarded. MiTCR, set to a Q25 quality threshold and the strictest error-elimination algorithm, was used for CDR3 identification, clonotype clustering and error correction. Lower-bound total TCR beta diversity was estimated with a nonparametric unseen species model using Euler transformation. Using fastp trimming at Q25 and MiXCR clonotype assembly, TCRdb reanalyzed the public sequencing data and kept in-frame beta chains. Every entry covers one CDR3 protein and lists the most common genes and DNA from its rows. TCRdb, rather than the study authors, made the V and J calls. This sample gives over 1,500,000 distinct CDR3 sequences in total; around 40% of them show up just once. Roughly 23% of the sample goes to the ten largest clones.

The CDR3, from cysteine to phenylalanine, totals 18 residues. CDR3 DNA is the only sequence kept; it has 54 bases, read in frame from the first base. According to the germline V gene (reference sequence), CDR1 reads MNHEY and CDR2 reads SMNVEV. V and J are trimmed by 4 bases and 4 bases, and the gene matches miss 14 bases of the junction. Donors were a few dozen systemically healthy Caucasian individuals from Russia aged 6 to 90 years. Each donor gave ten milliliters of peripheral blood, drawn into EDTA-treated Vacutainer tubes. Ficoll-Paque density-gradient centrifugation was used to isolate PBMCs, with at least 6.5 million obtained per sample. Total RNA was extracted from PBMCs with Trizol reagent, with at least 5.5 micrograms obtained per sample. For every donor, flow cytometry on a PBMC aliquot measured the percentage of naive CD45RAhigh/CD27high T cells.

The sequence is built from TRBV27 and TRBJ1-2; 11 junctional bases match TRBD1. The sequence derives from a human donor in good health. Input material: blood. The CDR3 is CASSSYAPTGTGGYGYTF. In nucleotide form, the sequence is TGTGCCAGCAGTTCCTATGCCCCGACCGGGACAGGGGGCTATGGCTACACCTTC.